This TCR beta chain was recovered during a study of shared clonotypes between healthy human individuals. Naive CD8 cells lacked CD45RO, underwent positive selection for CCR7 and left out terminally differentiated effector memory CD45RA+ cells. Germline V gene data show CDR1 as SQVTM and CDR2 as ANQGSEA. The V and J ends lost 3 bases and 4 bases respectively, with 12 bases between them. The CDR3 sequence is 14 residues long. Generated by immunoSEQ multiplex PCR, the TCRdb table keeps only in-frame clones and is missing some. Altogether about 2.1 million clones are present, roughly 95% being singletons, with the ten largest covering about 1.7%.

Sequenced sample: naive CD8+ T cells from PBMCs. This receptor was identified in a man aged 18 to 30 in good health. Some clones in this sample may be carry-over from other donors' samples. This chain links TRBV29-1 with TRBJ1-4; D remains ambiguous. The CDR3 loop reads CSVEENSGNEKLFF. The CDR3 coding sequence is TGCAGCGTTGAGGAGAACAGCGGTAATGAAAAACTGTTTTTT.